This TCR beta chain was captured in a study of blood T cell repertoires in COVID-19. Study context: Spain, Italy and the United States supplied samples that represented acute and convalescent COVID-19. The cDNA or gDNA used as material had been derived from T cells, B-cell-depleted T cells, or PBMCs.

In the source study's methods: Reference gene primer amplification gave nucleated cell count estimates. TCRdb's table, derived via immunoSEQ multiplex PCR, lists solely in-frame clones and lacks some. V, J and clone size were drawn from that table, and D and trimming were deduced from the DNA. The table includes 250,000 or so clones, approximately 92% detected once. This clone was detected once. CDR1 is MNHEY, CDR2 SVGAGI, per germline. Trimming cost V 6 bases and J 4 bases, with 8 bases left between them. The CDR3 runs to 12 residues. The sequence came from a woman aged 40 to 55 who had recovered from COVID-19. The sequencing sample was made of peripheral blood. V and J are TRBV6-5 and TRBJ2-3; D unclear. The CDR3 DNA reads TGTGCCAGCAGCTCCTCAGCAGATACGCAGTATTTT. Translation gives CASSSSADTQYF.